A single sample gave rise to the 19 T cell receptor beta chains below, sequenced in a study of shared clonotypes between healthy human individuals. The repertoire was sequenced with immunoSEQ multiplex PCR; TCRdb's copy has only in-frame clones and lacks some. The data hold about 2,500,000 clones, with 90% to 95% observed a single time. Sequenced material: naive CD4+ T cells sorted from blood. Subset denoted: CD45RA+ positively selected. The source of these receptors is a man aged 18-30 years in good health.

The chain couples TRBV19 to TRBJ1-1, with D possibly matching TRBD1 (6 bases). V was pared by 8 bases and J by 0 bases, with 10 bases between. The CDR3 consists of 13 residues. Germline V lookup: CDR1 LNHDA, CDR2 SQIVND (reference sequence). The CDR3 is CASYQGMNTEAFF. In DNA, the CDR3 is TGTGCCAGTTATCAGGGGATGAACACTGAAGCTTTCTTT.

The J gene is TRBJ2-1, the V gene TRBV27, with D possibly matching TRBD1 (5 bases). V gave up 2 bases and J gave up 4 bases, with 15 bases separating them. Germline-derived CDR1 and CDR2 are MNHEY and SMNVEV (reference sequence). The CDR3 is 16 amino acids. The CDR3 nucleotides read TGTGCCAGCAGTTTAAGGGGATTGGGTGGATACAATGAGCAGTTCTTC. This codes for CASSLRGLGGYNEQFF.

This clone was found once. This chain links TRBV11-1 with TRBJ2-3; tentatively, D is TRBD2 (6 bases). The germline V and J ends were trimmed by 4 bases and 2 bases, with 19 bases remaining between them. The CDR3 spans 17 residues. Looked up from germline, CDR1 is SGHAT and CDR2 is FQDESV (reference sequence). CDR3 DNA: TGTGCCAGCAGCTCCATCCCCTTCCGGGGGTTCACAGATACGCAGTATTTT. It is translated as CASSSIPFRGFTDTQYF.

The V call is TRBV6-1, the J call TRBJ1-2; maybe TRBD1 (5 bases). The CDR3 length is 14 residues. V was clipped by 6 bases and J by 4 bases, with 15 bases between them. Germline CDR1 reads MNHNS; CDR2 reads SASEGT. The CDR3 region is CASSLGQGPYGYTF. The CDR3 coding sequence is TGTGCCAGCAGCCTCGGGCAGGGCCCCTATGGCTACACCTTC.

The chain joins TRBV12-2 to TRBJ1-3; TRBD1, the D gene given by the table, was not confirmed from the DNA. TRBV12-2 is tagged as a pseudogene. The CDR3 runs 16 residues. The CDR3 DNA reads TGTGCAAGTCGCTTAGCGCAAGGACAGCTCTATAACACCATATATTTT. It yields the protein CASRLAQGQLYNTIYF.

This sequence joins TRBV7-9 and TRBJ2-3; D gene unclear. The CDR3 has 12 amino acids. Between the trimmed V and J ends, which lost 3 bases and 5 bases, there was a span of 6 bases. Germline CDR1 reads SEHNR; CDR2 reads FQNEAQ (reference sequence). For the CDR3, the DNA is TGTGCCAGCAGCTTTGAGGTAGATACGCAGTATTTT. It encodes CASSFEVDTQYF.

This chain uses TRBV7-2 with TRBJ2-1; 9 bases match TRBD1. The CDR3 is made up of 15 amino acids. Looked up from germline, CDR1 is SGHTA and CDR2 is FQGNSA. V was pared by 3 bases and J by 9 bases, with 9 bases of the junction left unmatched. CDR3 protein: CASSLGGQGRFEQFF. The DNA of the CDR3 is TGTGCCAGCAGCTTGGGGGGACAGGGAAGGTTTGAGCAGTTCTTC.

Here the CDR3 reads CAWSGEIRGPQYF. The CDR3, as DNA: TGTGCCTGGAGTGGAGAGATCCGAGGTCCCCAGTACTTC. The chain recombines TRBV30 with TRBJ2-7, with D unclear. The CDR3 loop spans 13 amino acids. V was trimmed by 1 base and J by 10 bases, leaving 17 bases between them. Germline lookup yields CDR1 GTSNPN and CDR2 SVGIG (reference sequence).

This chain connects TRBV23-1 to TRBJ2-5, with D unresolved. TRBV23-1 is marked as an open reading frame, function uncertain. The CDR3 runs to 13 residues. Deletions cut 0 bases from V and 7 bases from J, with 9 bases between. CDR3 in DNA: TGCGCCAGCAGTCAATCGGACCTGGGGACCCAGTACTTC. Its protein is CASSQSDLGTQYF.

In its sample, this clone was seen once. The rearrangement uses TRBV9 and TRBJ1-6; D gene uncertain. Germline CDR1 is SGDLS and CDR2 is YYNGEE. This CDR3 spans 14 amino acids. Trimming stripped 4 bases from V and 4 bases from J, with 9 bases between. CDR3 in amino acids: CASSSPGYNSPLHF. CDR3 bases: TGTGCCAGCAGCTCCCCTGGTTATAATTCACCCCTCCACTTT.

V is TRBV5-1 and J is TRBJ1-1, with TRBD1 matching over 10 bases. The CDR3 has 15 residues. Looked up from germline, CDR1 is SGHRS and CDR2 is YFSETQ. J lost 0 bases, V lost 4 bases, and 3 bases had no gene match. CDR3: CASSGDRGMNTEAFF. The CDR3 DNA reads as TGCGCCAGCAGCGGGGACAGGGGAATGAACACTGAAGCTTTCTTT.

V and J are TRBV28 and TRBJ1-5; TRBD1 aligns across 10 bases. The J segment lost 3 bases and the V segment lost 6 bases, leaving 17 bases of the junction unmatched. The CDR3 is 19 amino acids. Germline CDR1 MDHEN, CDR2 SYDVKM. CDR3 in DNA: TGTGCCAGCAGCCGCCCCTCGGACAGGGGGAACCTTCACAATCAGCCCCAGCATTTT. Residues: CASSRPSDRGNLHNQPQHF.

V gene TRBV5-1 combines with J gene TRBJ2-3, with a possible D match to TRBD2 (5 bases). The V gene's germline CDR1 is SGHRS and CDR2 YFSETQ. Between the trimmed V and J ends, which lost 0 bases and 3 bases, there was a span of 11 bases. CDR3 length equals 15 residues. The CDR3 region has the DNA TGCGCCAGCAGCTTGGGAGGGCCGTTGACAGATACGCAGTATTTT. Its translation: CASSLGGPLTDTQYF.

Details on this clone: At one of its ends the junction is not consistent with the germline gene, which may arise from a read error. This chain uses TRBV7-7 with TRBJ2-3; maybe TRBD1 (5 bases). This CDR3 is built from 15 residues. CDR1 and CDR2 from the germline V gene are SSHAT and FNYEAQ (reference sequence). The DNA of the CDR3 is TGTGCTAGCAGCTTGGCGGCAGGGCCCACAGATACGCAGTATTTT. Translating gives CASSLAAGPTDTQYF.

The chain uses TRBV9 and TRBJ2-1; 12 bases line up with TRBD2. With V trimmed by 3 bases and J by 4 bases, 2 bases remained unmatched. The CDR3 is made up of 15 amino acids. Germline lookup yields CDR1 SGDLS and CDR2 YYNGEE. CDR3 coding DNA: TGTGCCAGCAGCGAACTAGCGGGGGGTTACAATGAGCAGTTCTTC. Protein product: CASSELAGGYNEQFF.

The chain employs TRBV30 and TRBJ1-1; D gene unclear. The V gene's germline CDR1 is GTSNPN and CDR2 SVGIG (reference sequence). V was trimmed by 5 bases and J by 7 bases, leaving 17 bases between them. The CDR3 runs 13 residues. The CDR3, as DNA: TGTGCCTGGGCCTCGGGAGGGAGAGATGAAGCTTTCTTT. This encodes CAWASGGRDEAFF.

The rearrangement links TRBV6-5 to TRBJ2-7; D remains ambiguous. The V end was cut by 4 bases, the J end by 5 bases, with 6 bases between. Germline V gene data show CDR1 as MNHEY and CDR2 as SVGAGI. The CDR3 has 11 amino acids. CDR3 bases: TGTGCCAGCAGTTTCCGCCACGAGCAGTACTTC. This encodes CASSFRHEQYF.

The gene calls are TRBV5-1 and TRBJ1-6; the D gene is possibly TRBD1 (5 bases). The ends were cut back, 0 bases at V and 7 bases at J, with 14 bases in the middle. The length of the CDR3 is 16 residues. Germline values: CDR1 SGHRS, CDR2 YFSETQ. In nucleotides, the CDR3 is TGCGCCAGCAGCTTGGGATGGGACCTGGCGAATTCACCCCTCCACTTT. It is translated as CASSLGWDLANSPLHF.

J is TRBJ2-7 and V is TRBV5-5; the D gene is possibly TRBD2 (5 bases). V was shortened by 1 base and J by 3 bases, with 17 bases between the two germline ends. The CDR3 contains 16 residues. CDR1 and CDR2 from the germline V gene are SGHKS and YYEKEE (reference sequence). CDR3 coding DNA: TGTGCCAGCAGCTTGCAAGCGGCGGTTGGGATCTACGAGCAGTACTTC. It yields the protein CASSLQAAVGIYEQYF.